This TCR beta chain stems from a study of control samples from healthy donors and cancer patients. The repertoire was sequenced with immunoSEQ multiplex PCR; TCRdb's copy has only in-frame clones and lacks some. This repertoire shows under 200,000 clones, over 85% found once; its top ten account for about 8.5%. Germline CDR1 is MNHEY and CDR2 is SMNVEV (reference sequence). The CDR3 sequence is 13 residues long. J lost 6 bases, V lost 6 bases, and 7 bases had no gene match. This receptor was identified in a middle-aged woman in good health. The sample consisted of blood. This chain connects TRBV27 to TRBJ2-7; 8 bases fit TRBD2. The CDR3 bases are TGTGCCAGCAGCCGGGAGGGGGGAAGCGAGCAGTACTTC. Translation gives CASSREGGSEQYF.